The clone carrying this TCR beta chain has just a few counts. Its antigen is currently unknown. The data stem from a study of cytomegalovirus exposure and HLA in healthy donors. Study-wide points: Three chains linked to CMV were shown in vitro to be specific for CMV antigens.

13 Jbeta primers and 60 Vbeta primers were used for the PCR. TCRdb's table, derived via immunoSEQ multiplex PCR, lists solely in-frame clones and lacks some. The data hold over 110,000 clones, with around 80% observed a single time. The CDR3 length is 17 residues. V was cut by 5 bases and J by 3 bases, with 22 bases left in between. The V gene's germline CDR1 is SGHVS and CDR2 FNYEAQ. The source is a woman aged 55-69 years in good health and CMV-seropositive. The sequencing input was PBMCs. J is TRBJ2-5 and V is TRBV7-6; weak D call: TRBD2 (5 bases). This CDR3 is CASSPRVRERGKETQYF. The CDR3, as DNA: TGTGCCAGCAGCCCCCGGGTGAGGGAACGGGGAAAAGAGACCCAGTACTTC.